The rows below give T cell receptor beta chains drawn from one sample of a study of OX40 agonist ivuxolimab in advanced cancers. The method was immunoSEQ multiplex PCR; TCRdb's version includes in-frame clones alone and lacks a portion of them. The data hold tens of thousands of clones, with 90% to 95% observed a single time. The starting material was CD4+ or CD8+ T cells sorted from blood, obtained in a trial of the OX40 agonist ivuxolimab. These TCRs come from an adult with an advanced solid tumor such as melanoma, head and neck, liver or kidney cancer. Each CDR3 is given with its conserved first and last residue. Each record gives: D gene, V gene, J gene, clone size, CDR3 DNA, CDR3 protein. D genes are given only for firm matches. The listing skips clone size in some rows; elsewhere it reads once, few, many or a size class.

TRBD2,TRBV6-5,TRBJ2-1,NA,TGTGCCAGCATTGGACTAGCGGGTAATGAGCAGTTCTTC,CASIGLAGNEQFF
NA,TRBV29-1,TRBJ1-4,once,TGCAGCGCTGGCTACGGGGCGGGTGAAAAACTGTTTTTT,CSAGYGAGEKLFF
TRBD1,TRBV5-1,TRBJ2-5,NA,TGCGCCAGCAGCAGCGACAGGGGGAAGATAAAGACCCAGTACTTC,CASSSDRGKIKTQYF
NA,TRBV2,TRBJ2-5,NA,TGTGCCAGCAGGGTACTAGCTTCCACCCAGTACTTC,CASRVLASTQYF
NA,TRBV11-3,TRBJ2-4,NA,TGTGCCAGCACCTCTTCTGGCGAGAGGGATCTGAACATTCAGTACTTC,CASTSSGERDLNIQYF
NA,TRBV2,TRBJ2-2,NA,TGTGCCAGCAGACCCTTGGCGGTGAACACCGGGGAGCTGTTTTTT,CASRPLAVNTGELFF
NA,TRBV10-3,TRBJ1-4,NA,TGTGCCATCAGCGCCGCCGGGACGGGAAATGAAAAACTGTTTTTT,CAISAAGTGNEKLFF
TRBD2,TRBV6-1,TRBJ2-2,NA,TGTGCCAGCTCCTTACTAGCGGGATCGAACGGGGAGCTGTTTTTT,CASSLLAGSNGELFF
TRBD2,TRBV6-7,TRBJ2-1,NA,TGTGCCAGCAGTCCCAAGAGGGATGGCGGGAGCTACAATGAGCAGTTCTTC,CASSPKRDGGSYNEQFF
TRBD1,TRBV28,TRBJ2-2,NA,TGTGCCAGCAGTACAGGGGTCCCCGGGGAGCTGTTTTTT,CASSTGVPGELFF
NA,TRBV19,TRBJ2-3,NA,TGTGCCAGTAGTACGGGACGGGGGCGCACAGATACGCAGTATTTT,CASSTGRGRTDTQYF
TRBD1,TRBV11-2,TRBJ2-7,NA,TGTGCCAGCAGCGCAGGACAGGGGGCCAACGAGCAGTACTTC,CASSAGQGANEQYF
NA,TRBV10-3,TRBJ2-7,NA,TGTGCCATCAGTGAGAACAGGGACTACGAGCAGTACTTC,CAISENRDYEQYF
NA,TRBV2,TRBJ2-6,NA,TGTGCCAGCAACGGGTTCTCTGGGGCCAACGTCCTGACTTTC,CASNGFSGANVLTF
TRBD1,TRBV27,TRBJ2-7,NA,TGTGCCAGCAGTTCACGTATCAAGGGAGACAGGGGCTACGAGCAGTACTTC,CASSSRIKGDRGYEQYF
TRBD1,TRBV6-5,TRBJ2-7,NA,TGTGCCAGCAAAGGGACAGGGGGTTACGAGCAGTACTTC,CASKGTGGYEQYF
NA,TRBV11-2,TRBJ2-7,NA,TGTGCCAGCAGCAAAGCCCGGGTCGAGCAGTACTTC,CASSKARVEQYF
NA,TRBV27,TRBJ2-7,NA,TGTGCCAGCAGTAGAGGACCACACTACGAGCAGTACTTC,CASSRGPHYEQYF
NA,TRBV21-1,TRBJ2-7,NA,TGTGCCAGCAGCAAAGTGGGGAGCTCCTACGAGCAGTACTTC,CASSKVGSSYEQYF
TRBD2,TRBV5-8,TRBJ2-5,NA,TGTGCCAGCAATCGACTAGCGGAGCTTCGAGAGACCCAGTACTTC,CASNRLAELRETQYF
TRBD1,TRBV14,TRBJ2-3,NA,TGTGCCAGCAGCCTTTGGGGACAGGGTGTCGCAGATACGCAGTATTTT,CASSLWGQGVADTQYF
NA,TRBV4-1,TRBJ2-7,once,TGCGCCAGCAGCCAAGGGAGCTCCGAGGTAGCGCCGCGGGGCGAGCAGTACTTC,CASSQGSSEVAPRGEQYF
NA,TRBV5-5,TRBJ1-1,NA,TGTGCCAGCAGCTTGCCCATGAACACTGAAGCTTTCTTT,CASSLPMNTEAFF
TRBD2,TRBV5-4,TRBJ2-1,NA,TGTGCCAGCAGCTTCCACCACCGGGGACTAGGTGGCAATGAGCAGTTCTTC,CASSFHHRGLGGNEQFF
TRBD1,TRBV2,TRBJ1-5,NA,TGTGCCAGCAGTGTTGACAGGGGGCTTGGCAATCAGCCCCAGCATTTT,CASSVDRGLGNQPQHF
TRBD1,TRBV5-4,TRBJ1-4,NA,TGTGCCGGTTCGACAGGGGCCAATGAAAAACTGTTTTTT,CAGSTGANEKLFF
TRBD2,TRBV7-2,TRBJ2-3,NA,TGTGCCAGCAGCTTAGGACTAGCGGGAGATACGCAGTATTTT,CASSLGLAGDTQYF
NA,TRBV20-1,TRBJ2-7,NA,TGCAGTGCTGTCTCGGGCTACGAGCAGTACTTC,CSAVSGYEQYF
TRBD2,TRBV6-6,TRBJ2-3,NA,TGTGCCGGGGGGGAGGGCACAGATACGCAGTATTTT,CAGGEGTDTQYF
NA,TRBV20-1,TRBJ2-5,NA,TGCAGTGCTGACCTAGGGGAGACCCAGTACTTC,CSADLGETQYF
NA,TRBV9,TRBJ2-3,NA,TGTGCCAGCAGCGTAACACGGGTAACAGATACGCAGTATTTT,CASSVTRVTDTQYF
NA,TRBV19,TRBJ1-4,NA,TGTGCCAGTAGCCCGAGGGGAGAAAATGAAAAACTGTTTTTT,CASSPRGENEKLFF
TRBD1,TRBV7-3,TRBJ2-5,NA,TGTGCCAGCAGCAGGGGACAGGAAGAGACCCAGTACTTC,CASSRGQEETQYF
TRBD1,TRBV5-1,TRBJ2-1,NA,TGCGCCAGCAGCTTAACAGGGGGCAGGTACAATGAGCAGTTCTTC,CASSLTGGRYNEQFF
TRBD1,TRBV5-4,TRBJ2-2,NA,TGTGCCAGCAGCTTGGGACAGGGGGTGAACACCGGGGAGCTGTTTTTT,CASSLGQGVNTGELFF
NA,TRBV6-1,TRBJ1-5,NA,TGTGCCAGCAGTGAGCAATTCGAGTGGGGAGATCAGCCCCAGCATTTT,CASSEQFEWGDQPQHF
NA,TRBV28,TRBJ1-4,NA,TGTGCCAGCAGTTCGTACTGGGACTTTCCTATCATTGCAACTAATGAAAAACTGTTTTTT,CASSSYWDFPIIATNEKLFF
NA,TRBV28,TRBJ1-4,NA,TGTGCCAGCAGTTTATGGCAGGGGATTGAAAAACTGTTTTTT,CASSLWQGIEKLFF
TRBD1,TRBV27,TRBJ2-7,NA,TGTGCCAGCAGACGCTTTGACAGGGGGCATGAGCAGTACTTC,CASRRFDRGHEQYF
TRBD1,TRBV28,TRBJ1-2,NA,TGTGCCAGCAGTCCCTTTGGCAGGGGGCTAGGTGGCTACACCTTC,CASSPFGRGLGGYTF
TRBD1,TRBV25-1,TRBJ2-7,NA,TGTGCCAGCAGTGAATACGGCAGGGGGTCCTACGAGCAGTACTTC,CASSEYGRGSYEQYF
NA,TRBV4-1,TRBJ1-2,once,TGCGCCAGCAGCCAAGATCCCTCGACAGGACAAATCTATGGCTACACCTTC,CASSQDPSTGQIYGYTF
TRBD2,TRBV2,TRBJ2-1,NA,TGTGCCAGCAGGGCTAGCGGGAGTTGGGATGAGCAGTTCTTC,CASRASGSWDEQFF
TRBD2,TRBV6-5,TRBJ2-7,NA,TGTGCCAGCAGTTGGACTAGCGGGAGTCTCGAGCAGTACTTC,CASSWTSGSLEQYF
NA,TRBV6-1,TRBJ2-7,NA,TGTGCCAGCACCCCCTCCGGGATCCCCCACGAGCAGTACTTC,CASTPSGIPHEQYF
NA,TRBV6-5,TRBJ2-1,NA,TGTGCCAGCAGAACAACACAGGGACCCAATGAGCAGTTCTTC,CASRTTQGPNEQFF
TRBD2,TRBV7-8,TRBJ2-2,NA,TGTGCCAGCAGCTTACAAGCGGGAGTATCTGGGGAGCTGTTTTTT,CASSLQAGVSGELFF
NA,TRBV4-1,TRBJ1-6,NA,TGCGCCAGCAGCCTCAATCGAAACGACCCGGCACCCCTCCACTTT,CASSLNRNDPAPLHF
TRBD1,TRBV30,TRBJ1-1,NA,TGTGCCTGGACCGGACAGGGCACTGAAGCTTTCTTT,CAWTGQGTEAFF
NA,TRBV16,TRBJ1-5,NA,TGTGCCAGCAGCCAAGTAAGCGGGGATCAGCCCCAGCATTTT,CASSQVSGDQPQHF
NA,TRBV19,TRBJ1-2,NA,TGTGCCAGTAGCGTGGGGACAACCTATGGCTACACCTTC,CASSVGTTYGYTF
NA,TRBV5-1,TRBJ2-1,NA,TGCGCCAGCAGCTTGGCTTGGCCTGGTCAAGATGAGCAGTTCTTC,CASSLAWPGQDEQFF
NA,TRBV11-3,TRBJ2-1,NA,TGTGCCAGCAGCCCCCCCCCGCCGGCTGAGCAGTTCTTC,CASSPPPPAEQFF
NA,TRBV11-2,TRBJ2-1,NA,TGTGCCAGCAGCTTAGTCCTAGACCGGGGCTATGGGCAGTTCTTC,CASSLVLDRGYGQFF
TRBD2,TRBV10-3,TRBJ2-1,NA,TGTGCCATCAATAGAAGACTAGCGGGAGGGCCCAATGAGCAGTTCTTC,CAINRRLAGGPNEQFF
TRBD1,TRBV27,TRBJ2-2,NA,TGTGCCAGCAGACTTCGGGACAGGGGTAACACCGGGGAGCTGTTTTTT,CASRLRDRGNTGELFF
NA,TRBV19,TRBJ1-5,NA,TGTGCCTCCAAGGGGGATTATAGCAATCAGCCCCAGCATTTT,CASKGDYSNQPQHF
TRBD1,TRBV30,TRBJ2-2,NA,TGTGCCTGGAACAGGGGGCTAGGGACCGGGGAGCTGTTTTTT,CAWNRGLGTGELFF